Following are 24 T cell receptor beta chains from one sample sequenced in a study of naive and memory T cell subsets. Two oligonucleotides, mixed equimolar, formed the beta constant-region primer covering TRBC1 and TRBC2. Nested alpha and beta constant-region primers with the SP2 primer drove four PCR rounds on ligated cDNA. TCRdb reprocessed the UMI-ligation and nested PCR reads with MiXCR, giving one entry per CDR3 protein. Among tens of thousands of distinct CDR3 sequences listed, over 9% were seen once. Sample: naive CD8+ T cells from blood. These TCRs come from a human donor in good health.

This clonotype was counted between two and nine times. A junction end diverges from the germline sequence, so it may reflect a read error. The genes are TRBV11-2 and TRBJ1-5, with 7 bases matching TRBD1. The CDR3 loop spans 15 amino acids. Germline lookup yields CDR1 SGHAT and CDR2 FQNNGV. CDR3: CASSLDRDGNQPQHF. The DNA for the CDR3 is TGTGCCAGCAGCCTAGACAGGGACGGCAATCAGCCCCAGCATTTT. The entire variable domain, with the rest obtained from reference TRBV11-2 and TRBJ1-5, is as follows: EAGVAQSPRYKIIEKRQSVAFWCNPISGHATLYWYQQILGQGPKLLIQFQNNGVVDDSQLPKDRFSAERLKGVDSTLKIQPAKLEDSAVYLCASSLDRDGNQPQHFGDGTRLSIL.

This clonotype was recorded many times. V gene TRBV6-5 combines with J gene TRBJ2-2, with D possibly TRBD2 on 5 matching bases. Germline V gene lookup returns CDR1 MNHEY and CDR2 SVGAGI. The CDR3 sequence is 18 residues long. Trimming removed 0 bases from V and 0 bases from J, with 14 bases in between. For the CDR3, the DNA is TGTGCCAGCAGTTACTCGGTGACTACAGCCTCGAACACCGGGGAGCTGTTTTTT. It is translated as CASSYSVTTASNTGELFF.

This clonotype was detected ten times or more. The V and J genes are TRBV29-1 and TRBJ1-2; D might be TRBD1 (5 bases). V was trimmed by 3 bases and J by 2 bases, leaving 19 bases between them. The CDR3 loop spans 16 amino acids. From germline, CDR1 is SQVTM and CDR2 ANQGSEA. CDR3 in DNA: TGCAGCGTTGAGGGGGGGGAAGCTGACCTAAACTATGGCTACACCTTC. It specifies CSVEGGEADLNYGYTF.

This clonotype was detected a few times. The V gene is TRBV12-3 or TRBV12-4, the J gene TRBJ2-3, with D unclear. V was pared by 1 base and J by 3 bases, with 8 bases between. This CDR3 has 14 residues. In DNA form, the CDR3 reads TGTGCCAGCAGTTTAGTTGGCGGAACAGATACGCAGTATTTT. Protein sequence: CASSLVGGTDTQYF.

This clonotype came up once. The chain uses TRBV10-3 and TRBJ1-1; 7 bases fit TRBD1. The CDR3 has 16 residues. Germline loops: CDR1 ENHRY, CDR2 SYGVKD. V lost 4 bases, J lost 0 bases, and 8 bases stayed unmatched. The CDR3 reads CAISGTDRALNTEAFF. CDR3 sequence (DNA): TGTGCCATCAGTGGGACAGACAGGGCCCTGAACACTGAAGCTTTCTTT.

This clonotype was seen a few times. CDR3 sequence: CASRPQGSDEQYF. CDR3 nucleotides: TGTGCCAGCAGACCACAGGGTAGCGACGAGCAGTACTTC. This chain connects TRBV6-5 to TRBJ2-7; D perhaps matches TRBD1 (6 bases). Germline V gene data show CDR1 as MNHEY and CDR2 as SVGAGI. V lost 6 bases to trimming and J lost 5 bases, with 14 bases between them. The CDR3 is made up of 13 amino acids.

The J gene is TRBJ2-3, the V gene TRBV11-2, with D possibly matching TRBD2 (6 bases). V lost 0 bases and J lost 2, with 18 bases in between. The germline CDR1 and CDR2 sequences are SGHAT and FQNNGV. CDR3 length: 18 residues. The CDR3 DNA reads as TGTGCCAGCAGCTTAGAGTTGGGACTTCCTCCCTTCACAGATACGCAGTATTTT. This gives the protein CASSLELGLPPFTDTQYF.

This clonotype was counted only a few times. The chain combines TRBV27 with TRBJ2-7; 7 bases are shared with TRBD2. Germline V gives CDR1 MNHEY, CDR2 SMNVEV (reference sequence). V dropped 8 bases and J dropped 6; count of bases not matched to a gene: 13. The CDR3 runs to 14 residues. The CDR3 loop is CASWRGGRSTEQYF. CDR3 DNA: TGTGCCAGCTGGAGGGGAGGGAGATCAACCGAGCAGTACTTC.

This clonotype was seen at least ten times. The rearrangement joins TRBV29-1 to TRBJ2-6, with D possibly being TRBD2 (5 bases). V lost 5 bases and J lost 4, with 15 bases in between. The CDR3 extends over 15 amino acids. Germline values: CDR1 SQVTM, CDR2 ANQGSEA. The CDR3 region has the DNA TGCAGCGTTTGGGCGAGGGTTGGCGGGGCCAACGTCCTGACTTTC. Its protein product is CSVWARVGGANVLTF.

This clonotype was seen many times. Here the CDR3 reads CASSLGRDRNNNEQFF. CDR3 DNA sequence: TGTGCCAGCAGCTTAGGACGGGACAGAAACAACAATGAGCAGTTCTTC. The chain couples TRBV7-2 to TRBJ2-1, with TRBD1 identical over 7 bases. In germline, CDR1 is SGHTA, CDR2 FQGNSA. The V segment lost 1 base and the J segment 5 bases; nucleotides outside the gene matches: 8. This CDR3 comprises 16 residues.

The chain links TRBV6-2 or TRBV6-3 to TRBJ2-3, with unresolved D. The CDR3 runs to 15 residues. V was trimmed by 0 bases and J by 3 bases, leaving 10 bases between them. CDR1 and CDR2 from the germline V gene are MNHEY and SVGEGT. The CDR3 region has the DNA TGTGCCAGCAGTTACTCGATCGCCCAGACAGATACGCAGTATTTT. Translating gives CASSYSIAQTDTQYF.

This clonotype was recorded many times. The chain is built from TRBV12-2 and TRBJ1-5; the tabulated D call, TRBD1, remains unverified against the DNA. TRBV12-2 is a known pseudogene. The CDR3 runs 16 residues. DNA of the CDR3: TGTGCAAGTCGCCACCCTACCCGGGGGGGCCATCAGCCCCAGCATTTT. This sequence encodes CASRHPTRGGHQPQHF.

The chain couples TRBV12-3 or TRBV12-4 to TRBJ2-7; the D call may be TRBD1 or TRBD2 (6 bases each). V was cut by 5 bases and J by 11 bases, with 25 bases left in between. The CDR3 loop spans 15 amino acids. CDR3 DNA sequence: TGTGCCAGCAGTGCTAGCCGGGACACTGGCCCGGGGGAGTACTTC. It translates to CASSASRDTGPGEYF.

In its sample, this clonotype was seen many times. J is TRBJ2-1 and V is TRBV6-2 or TRBV6-3; D is perhaps TRBD1 or TRBD2 (5 bases each). Trimming removed 5 bases from V and 2 bases from J, with 7 bases in between. CDR1 and CDR2 from the germline V gene are MNHEY and SVGEGT. The CDR3 covers 13 residues. This CDR3 reads CASSPGPYNEQFF. In DNA form, the CDR3 reads TGTGCCAGCAGTCCGGGGCCCTACAATGAGCAGTTCTTC.

In regard to this clonotype: A read error is possible here, since a much larger clone lies one base away. The CDR3 here is CARSLSGTSVRRDTQYF. CDR3 in DNA: TGTGCCAGAAGTTTAAGTGGGACTAGCGTACGACGAGATACGCAGTATTTT. V and J are TRBV27 and TRBJ2-3, with 10 bases fitting TRBD2. The germline V gene encodes CDR1 MNHEY and CDR2 SMNVEV (reference sequence). The CDR3 runs to 17 residues.

This clonotype was observed a few times. The V call is TRBV6-5, the J call TRBJ1-1; a weak D match, TRBD1 (5 bases). Germline V lookup: CDR1 MNHEY, CDR2 SVGAGI. This CDR3 is built from 15 residues. With 0 bases removed from V and 1 base from J, the gap between germline ends came to 9 bases. This CDR3 reads CASSYSQGWNTEAFF. DNA of the CDR3: TGTGCCAGCAGTTACTCGCAGGGATGGAACACTGAAGCTTTCTTT.

V usage is TRBV7-9 and J usage is TRBJ2-1; D uncertain. Between the trimmed V and J ends, which lost 4 bases and 8 bases, there was a span of 15 bases. This CDR3 is built from 14 residues. Germline-derived CDR1 and CDR2 are SEHNR and FQNEAQ (reference sequence). CDR3: CASSSDRVRDEQFF. In DNA form, the CDR3 reads TGTGCCAGCAGCTCAGATCGGGTACGCGATGAGCAGTTCTTC.

The J gene is TRBJ2-1, the V gene TRBV19; D is perhaps TRBD1 (6 bases). V lost 5 bases and J lost 8, with 19 bases in between. This CDR3 comprises 15 residues. The germline CDR1 and CDR2 sequences are LNHDA and SQIVND (reference sequence). CDR3 in DNA: TGTGCCAGTAGTCTCAATCACGACAGGTCCCATGAGCAGTTCTTC. This gives the protein CASSLNHDRSHEQFF. Supplemented by reference TRBV19 and TRBJ2-1, the full variable domain reads DGGITQSPKYLFRKEGQNVTLSCEQNLNHDAMYWYRQDPGQGLRLIYYSQIVNDFQKGDIAEGYSVSREKKESFPLTVTSAQKNPTAFYLCASSLNHDRSHEQFFGPGTRLTVL.

The chain links TRBV7-6 to TRBJ2-1, with TRBD2 as a possible D gene (6 bases). V was cut by 0 bases and J by 7 bases, with 10 bases left in between. The CDR3 extends over 14 amino acids. Germline CDR1 reads SGHVS; CDR2 reads FNYEAQ. CDR3 nucleotide sequence: TGTGCCAGCAGCTTAGCGGGAGGAGTAAATGAGCAGTTCTTC. Translation: CASSLAGGVNEQFF.

This clonotype was detected a few times. The gene calls are TRBV20-1 and TRBJ2-7; D is uncertain. The CDR3 is 11 residues long. CDR1 and CDR2 (germline): DFQATT, SNEGSKA (reference sequence). The V gene lost 1 base and the J gene lost 4 bases, with 5 bases spanning the gap. The CDR3 nucleotides are TGCAGTGCTAGAGTTTCTTACGAGCAGTACTTC. Encoded protein: CSARVSYEQYF.

Many counts were recorded for this clonotype. The chain carries TRBV27 and TRBJ2-2, with 8 bases fitting TRBD1. Germline V gene sequence: CDR1 MNHEY, CDR2 SMNVEV (reference sequence). J was trimmed by 7 bases and V by 4 bases; bases with no gene match: 8. CDR3 length equals 15 residues. The CDR3 is CASSYNRGSHGELFF. DNA of the CDR3: TGTGCCAGCAGTTACAACAGGGGGTCTCACGGGGAGCTGTTTTTT.

The gene calls are TRBV28 and TRBJ1-1; maybe TRBD1 (5 bases). CDR1 MDHEN and CDR2 SYDVKM come from the germline V gene. Trimming took 4 bases from V and 1 from J, leaving 10 bases between them. This CDR3 is 14 amino acids long. The CDR3 protein is CASSYRGGNTEAFF. The CDR3 region has the DNA TGTGCCAGCAGTTATAGGGGCGGGAACACTGAAGCTTTCTTT.

This clonotype was seen ten or more times. The chain joins TRBV5-1 to TRBJ2-1; 7 nucleotides align to TRBD2. V lost 5 bases to trimming and J lost 7 bases; unmatched junction nucleotides: 15. This CDR3 comprises 16 residues. Germline lookup yields CDR1 SGHRS and CDR2 YFSETQ. CDR3 sequence (DNA): TGCGCCAGCAGACCTAGCGGATCCCCGTCTCGTAATGAGCAGTTCTTC. As protein: CASRPSGSPSRNEQFF.

The chain links TRBV29-1 to TRBJ2-7; D possibly uses TRBD1 or TRBD2 (5 bases each). The CDR3 contains 13 residues. Trimming removed 5 bases from V and 0 bases from J, with 11 bases in between. The germline gives CDR1 SQVTM, CDR2 ANQGSEA. CDR3 residues: CSVRGGGSYEQYF. The DNA of the CDR3 is TGCAGCGTTCGGGGCGGCGGCTCCTACGAGCAGTACTTC.